The 31 T cell receptor beta chains below were found in one sample sequenced in a study of shared clonotypes between healthy human individuals. Only in-frame clones appear in the TCRdb table, and some are missing; sequencing was by immunoSEQ multiplex PCR. Among approximately 2.3 million clones, more than 80% were seen once, and the ten largest hold under 0.45%. The specimen sequenced was naive CD4+ T cells from PBMCs. The subset here: CD45RA+ positively selected. The source of these receptors is a man aged 18 to 29 in good health. Some clones in this sample may be carry-over from other donors' samples.

This clone was recorded once. The V gene is TRBV5-1, the J gene TRBJ2-1; D is uncertain. The CDR3 contains 14 residues. Per germline, CDR1 SGHRS and CDR2 YFSETQ. The V gene lost 4 bases and the J gene lost 2 bases, with 10 bases spanning the gap. CDR3 nucleotide sequence: TGCGCCAGCAGCGTTGTGCCCCCCTACAATGAGCAGTTCTTC. It specifies CASSVVPPYNEQFF.

Details on this clone: The sample has other DNA sequences that encode this CDR3 too. This chain links TRBV5-4 with TRBJ2-7; D is ambiguous. V was clipped by 0 bases and J by 3 bases, with 4 bases between them. The CDR3 is 12 amino acids. In germline, CDR1 is SGHNT, CDR2 YYREEE (reference sequence). CDR3 in DNA: TGTGCCAGCAGCTTGGTCGGCTACGAGCAGTACTTC. Amino acid sequence: CASSLVGYEQYF.

V gene TRBV10-3 combines with J gene TRBJ1-1; tentative D call: TRBD1 (6 bases). This CDR3 spans 14 amino acids. Deletions cut 0 bases from V and 11 bases from J, with 16 bases between. The V gene's germline CDR1 is ENHRY and CDR2 SYGVKD. DNA of the CDR3: TGTGCCATCAGTGAGTCGACGGGGAGGGGGTTGGCTTTCTTT. This translates into CAISESTGRGLAFF.

The V and J genes are TRBV6-6 and TRBJ2-3, with D unresolved. The CDR3 has 14 amino acids. CDR1 is MNHNY and CDR2 is SVGAGI in the germline V gene (reference sequence). The V end lost 0 bases, the J end lost 0 bases, and 4 bases lay between the germline ends. For the CDR3, the DNA is TGTGCCAGCAGTTACTCGGTTAGCACAGATACGCAGTATTTT. Its translation: CASSYSVSTDTQYF.

V is TRBV7-8 and J is TRBJ2-1, with D uncertain. The V gene lost 5 bases and the J gene lost 6 bases, with 11 bases spanning the gap. CDR3 length: 13 residues. Germline CDR1 is SGHVS and CDR2 is FQNEAQ. CDR3 region: CASSPGVVNEQFF. For the CDR3, the DNA is TGTGCCAGCAGCCCTGGGGTCGTCAATGAGCAGTTCTTC.

The sample holds a few counts of this clone. Other nucleotide sequences from this sample produce the same CDR3. The chain joins TRBV20-1 to TRBJ1-2; the D is unclear. Between the trimmed V and J ends, which lost 3 bases and 1 base, there was a span of 3 bases. The CDR3 is 11 amino acids. Looked up from germline, CDR1 is DFQATT and CDR2 is SNEGSKA (reference sequence). CDR3 region: CSASSNYGYTF. CDR3 bases: TGCAGTGCTAGCAGTAACTATGGCTACACCTTC.

This clone was detected once. The chain joins TRBV6-6 to TRBJ2-5, with a weak D call TRBD1 (5 bases). Germline CDR1 reads MNHNY; CDR2 reads SVGAGI (reference sequence). The V and J ends lost 2 bases and 5 bases respectively, with 9 bases between them. This CDR3 has 13 amino acids. Here the CDR3 reads CASSYVRDETQYF. The CDR3 nucleotides read TGTGCCAGCAGTTACGTCAGGGATGAGACCCAGTACTTC.

This clone was detected only a few times. The chain links TRBV7-9 to TRBJ1-1, with 8 bases lining up with TRBD1. CDR1 SEHNR and CDR2 FQNEAQ come from the germline V gene (reference sequence). The CDR3 spans 16 residues. V was pared by 5 bases and J by 5 bases, with 13 bases of the junction left unmatched. The chain's CDR3 is CASSPFGQGDRTEAFF. In nucleotides, the CDR3 is TGTGCCAGCAGCCCTTTCGGACAGGGCGATAGGACTGAAGCTTTCTTT. Full variable domain (missing parts from reference TRBV7-9 and TRBJ1-1): DTGVSQNPRHKITKRGQNVTFRCDPISEHNRLYWYRQTLGQGPEFLTYFQNEAQLEKSRLLSDRFSAERPKGSFSTLEIQRTEQGDSAMYLCASSPFGQGDRTEAFFGQGTRLTVV.

This sequence joins TRBV15 and TRBJ1-3; D is unresolved. This CDR3 spans 15 amino acids. Germline CDR1 reads LNHNV; CDR2 reads YYDKDF (reference sequence). Trimming stripped 0 bases from V and 7 bases from J, with 13 bases between. The CDR3, as DNA: TGTGCCACCAGCAGAGATGGGGTAGAGGGTAACACCATATATTTT. This gives the protein CATSRDGVEGNTIYF.

V is TRBV5-1 and J is TRBJ2-6; the D call may be TRBD1 or TRBD2 (5 bases each). Germline V lookup: CDR1 SGHRS, CDR2 YFSETQ. V was cut by 4 bases and J by 0 bases, with 14 bases left in between. This CDR3 is 17 amino acids long. CDR3 in DNA: TGCGCCAGCAGCCCGGGACCCCTACCCTCTGGGGCCAACGTCCTGACTTTC. Translating gives CASSPGPLPSGANVLTF.

The chain joins TRBV19 to TRBJ2-4; 8 nucleotides align to TRBD2. The germline V gene encodes CDR1 LNHDA and CDR2 SQIVND (reference sequence). Trimming at V came to 7 bases and at J to 2 bases, leaving 7 bases not matched to a gene. The length of the CDR3 is 15 residues. The CDR3 reads CASNAGGHSKNIQYF. The CDR3, as DNA: TGTGCCAGTAATGCGGGGGGCCATTCCAAAAACATTCAGTACTTC.

The rearrangement links TRBV28 to TRBJ2-1; 7 nucleotides agree with TRBD2. The J segment lost 4 bases and the V segment lost 6 bases, leaving 6 bases of the junction unmatched. There are 14 residues in the CDR3. Germline lookup yields CDR1 MDHEN and CDR2 SYDVKM. In nucleotides, the CDR3 is TGTGCCAGCAGCCGTAGCGGGTTATACAATGAGCAGTTCTTC. Translated, it gives CASSRSGLYNEQFF.

The rearrangement joins TRBV19 to TRBJ1-5, with TRBD1 as a possible D gene (5 bases). The germline V gene has CDR1 LNHDA and CDR2 SQIVND (reference sequence). Deletions cut 5 bases from V and 1 base from J, with 18 bases between. The CDR3 spans 17 residues. The CDR3 bases are TGTGCCAGTAGTCCTTTTCGACCGGGGGACAGCAATCAGCCCCAGCATTTT. Protein: CASSPFRPGDSNQPQHF.

The CDR3 is CASSLGGSLGYNEQFF. The CDR3 nucleotides are TGCGCCAGCAGCTTGGGGGGGTCCCTCGGCTACAATGAGCAGTTCTTC. The rearrangement uses TRBV5-1 and TRBJ2-1; D possibly matches TRBD1 or TRBD2 (5 bases each). CDR3 size: 16 residues. V lost 0 bases and J 3 bases, leaving 13 bases between the germline ends. Germline V gene data show CDR1 as SGHRS and CDR2 as YFSETQ.

The chain combines TRBV28 with TRBJ1-2; 12 bases are shared with TRBD1. Germline CDR1 and CDR2: MDHEN and SYDVKM. There are 16 residues in the CDR3. The ends lost 3 bases at V and 7 bases at J; junction bases unmatched: 9. CDR3 amino acids: CASSLLPGQGAGGYTF. The CDR3 nucleotides are TGTGCCAGCAGTTTGCTCCCGGGACAGGGGGCTGGTGGCTACACCTTC.

This clone was picked up one time. The chain employs TRBV15 and TRBJ1-1; D not resolved. The CDR3 extends over 15 amino acids. V was clipped by 0 bases and J by 0 bases, with 8 bases between them. Germline V lookup: CDR1 LNHNV, CDR2 YYDKDF (reference sequence). This CDR3 reads CATSRDRLMNTEAFF. DNA for the CDR3: TGTGCCACCAGCAGAGACAGATTGATGAACACTGAAGCTTTCTTT. Full variable domain (outside the CDR3, taken from reference TRBV15 and TRBJ1-1): DAMVIQNPRYQVTQFGKPVTLSCSQTLNHNVMYWYQQKSSQAPKLLFHYYDKDFNNEADTPDNFQSRRPNTSFCFLDIRSPGLGDTAMYLCATSRDRLMNTEAFFGQGTRLTVV.

The chain carries TRBV7-9 and TRBJ1-3; TRBD1 aligns across 7 bases. The DNA end is a closer match to TRBJ2-2, so the J assignment may be wrong. CDR1 SEHNR and CDR2 FQNEAQ come from the germline V gene (reference sequence). The CDR3 loop spans 15 amino acids. The CDR3 sequence: CASSRQGLDTGELFF. Here the CDR3 DNA reads TGTGCCAGCAGCCGACAGGGTCTGGACACCGGGGAGCTGTTTTTT.

As concerns this clone: Distinct nucleotide sequences in the sample also encode this CDR3. This chain connects TRBV5-1 to TRBJ2-7; maybe TRBD1 (6 bases). CDR1 is SGHRS and CDR2 is YFSETQ in the germline V gene. There are 14 residues in the CDR3. The V and J ends lost 2 bases and 2 bases respectively, with 11 bases between them. The CDR3 DNA reads as TGCGCCAGCAGCTTCTCGGGACAACCCTACGAGCAGTACTTC. It yields the protein CASSFSGQPYEQYF.

This chain connects TRBV15 to TRBJ2-1; 7 bases agree with TRBD2. The CDR3 is 16 residues long. Germline V gives CDR1 LNHNV, CDR2 YYDKDF (reference sequence). V shed 0 bases, J shed 4 bases, and the junction held 6 bases outside the gene matches. The CDR3 bases are TGTGCCACCAGCAGAGAACCTACTAGCGCTTACAATGAGCAGTTCTTC. Its translation is CATSREPTSAYNEQFF. Drawing the rest from reference TRBV15 and TRBJ2-1, the complete variable domain is DAMVIQNPRYQVTQFGKPVTLSCSQTLNHNVMYWYQQKSSQAPKLLFHYYDKDFNNEADTPDNFQSRRPNTSFCFLDIRSPGLGDTAMYLCATSREPTSAYNEQFFGPGTRLTVL.

This clone was seen just once. The same CDR3 is also encoded by other DNA sequences in this sample. The chain carries TRBV7-2 and TRBJ2-7; 10 nucleotides align to TRBD2. CDR1 SGHTA and CDR2 FQGNSA come from the germline V gene. V lost 5 bases, J lost 3 bases, and 4 bases stayed unmatched. This CDR3 is built from 14 residues. Here the CDR3 DNA reads TGTGCCAGCAGCCCCCGGACTAGCGGCTACGAGCAGTACTTC. Amino acid sequence: CASSPRTSGYEQYF. The full variable domain, in which reference TRBV7-2 and TRBJ2-7 provide the parts outside the CDR3, is GAGVSQSPSNKVTEKGKDVELRCDPISGHTALYWYRQSLGQGLEFLIYFQGNSAPDKSGLPSDRFSAERTGGSVSTLTIQRTQQEDSAVYLCASSPRTSGYEQYFGPGTRLTVT.

The sample holds one count of this clone. The chain is built from TRBV29-1 and TRBJ2-1; D is uncertain. V was trimmed by 3 bases and J by 5 bases, leaving 8 bases between them. The CDR3 runs 12 residues. Germline V CDR1 and CDR2: SQVTM, ANQGSEA. This CDR3 is CSVEIWDNEQFF. Written as DNA, the CDR3 is TGCAGCGTTGAGATTTGGGACAATGAGCAGTTCTTC.

This clone was seen only once. This chain links TRBV27 with TRBJ1-1; no firm D call. The V gene's germline CDR1 is MNHEY and CDR2 SMNVEV (reference sequence). Trimming took off 5 bases at V and 0 bases at J, with 10 bases between the two ends. The CDR3 extends over 14 amino acids. The CDR3 nucleotides read TGTGCCAGCAGTCCATGGACGATGAACACTGAAGCTTTCTTT. Translation: CASSPWTMNTEAFF.

The chain uses TRBV25-1 and TRBJ1-1, with a tentative D call TRBD1 (5 bases). CDR1 is MGHDK and CDR2 is SYGVNS in the germline V gene. The V and J ends lost 8 bases and 0 bases respectively, with 13 bases between them. The CDR3 extends over 14 amino acids. The CDR3 sequence: CASSGRGLNTEAFF. The CDR3, as DNA: TGTGCCAGCTCGGGGCGGGGACTGAACACTGAAGCTTTCTTT.

This chain joins TRBV11-2 and TRBJ2-2; D is uncertain. The germline CDR1 and CDR2 sequences are SGHAT and FQNNGV. The CDR3 sequence is 15 residues long. Trimming removed 5 bases at V and 3 bases at J, with 13 bases between. The CDR3: CASSPHQADTGELFF. CDR3 nucleotides: TGTGCCAGCAGCCCGCACCAGGCCGACACCGGGGAGCTGTTTTTT.

This chain connects TRBV7-9 to TRBJ1-5; D gene ambiguous. Germline CDR1 SEHNR, CDR2 FQNEAQ (reference sequence). V lost 5 bases and J 3 bases, leaving 11 bases between the germline ends. The CDR3 has 14 residues. The CDR3 region is CASSTFEYNQPQHF. CDR3 DNA sequence: TGTGCCAGCAGCACGTTCGAATACAATCAGCCCCAGCATTTT.

This clone appeared a few times. Other DNA sequences in this sample translate to the same CDR3. CDR3 nucleotides: TGCGCCAGCAGCTTGGCAACGAACACTGAAGCTTTCTTT. Its translation is CASSLATNTEAFF. This chain connects TRBV5-1 to TRBJ1-1, with unresolved D. V was pared by 0 bases and J by 1 base, with 4 bases between. The CDR3 totals 13 residues. Germline V gene data show CDR1 as SGHRS and CDR2 as YFSETQ.

The V and J genes are TRBV7-2 and TRBJ1-2; D is uncertain. The CDR3 is 13 amino acids. Trimming cost V 2 bases and J 7 bases, with 11 bases left between them. Germline CDR1 and CDR2: SGHTA and FQGNSA. The CDR3 protein is CASSLSRAPGYTF. CDR3 in DNA: TGTGCCAGCAGCTTATCCCGAGCCCCTGGCTACACCTTC.

V usage is TRBV5-1 and J usage is TRBJ2-2, with 7 bases matching TRBD1. The CDR3 length is 16 residues. Per the germline V gene, CDR1 is SGHRS and CDR2 is YFSETQ. V trimming: 4 bases; J trimming: 7 bases; junction bases outside the gene matches: 13. This chain's CDR3 is CASSLRQGTYGGELFF. The CDR3, as DNA: TGCGCCAGCAGCCTCCGACAGGGCACGTATGGCGGGGAGCTGTTTTTT.

The genes are TRBV18 and TRBJ2-5; D remains ambiguous. Germline assignment: CDR1 KGHSH and CDR2 LQKENI. This CDR3 spans 16 amino acids. The ends were cut back, 1 base at V and 2 bases at J, with 14 bases in the middle. The CDR3 loop is CASSPRAVGFQETQYF. CDR3 DNA sequence: TGTGCCAGCTCACCACGTGCGGTAGGATTTCAAGAGACCCAGTACTTC.

As concerns this clone: Within the sample, other DNA sequences also encode this same CDR3. The rearrangement links TRBV18 to TRBJ1-1; D is unclear. The CDR3 runs to 13 residues. Germline V CDR1 and CDR2: KGHSH, LQKENI. Trimming removed 3 bases from V and 2 bases from J, with 7 bases in between. The CDR3 DNA is TGTGCCAGCTCACCGTCGGGAAACACTGAAGCTTTCTTT. It specifies CASSPSGNTEAFF.

The chain recombines TRBV5-1 with TRBJ1-2, with D hard to call. The CDR3 loop spans 13 amino acids. V lost 6 bases, J lost 3 bases, and 12 bases lay in between. Germline lookup yields CDR1 SGHRS and CDR2 YFSETQ. CDR3 nucleotides: TGCGCCAGCACCCTGGAGTGGGACTATGGCTACACCTTC. This translates into CASTLEWDYGYTF. Full variable domain (remainder filled in from reference TRBV5-1 and TRBJ1-2): KAGVTQTPRYLIKTRGQQVTLSCSPISGHRSVSWYQQTPGQGLQFLFEYFSETQRNKGNFPGRFSGRQFSNSRSEMNVSTLELGDSALYLCASTLEWDYGYTFGSGTRLTVV.